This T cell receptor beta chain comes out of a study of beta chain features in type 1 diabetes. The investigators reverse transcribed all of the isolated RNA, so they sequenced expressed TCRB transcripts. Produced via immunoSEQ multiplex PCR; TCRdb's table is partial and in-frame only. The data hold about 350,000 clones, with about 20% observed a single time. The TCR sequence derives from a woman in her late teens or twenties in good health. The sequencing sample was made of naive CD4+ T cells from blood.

CDR3 coding DNA: TGTGCCAGCTCACCTTCCGAGGGGGCGCGGTATGGCTACACCTTC. It codes for CASSPSEGARYGYTF. The chain employs TRBV18 and TRBJ1-2, with 7 positions matching TRBD1. J lost 5 bases, V lost 3 bases, and 9 bases had no gene match. Germline CDR1 and CDR2: KGHSH and LQKENI. This CDR3 has 15 residues.